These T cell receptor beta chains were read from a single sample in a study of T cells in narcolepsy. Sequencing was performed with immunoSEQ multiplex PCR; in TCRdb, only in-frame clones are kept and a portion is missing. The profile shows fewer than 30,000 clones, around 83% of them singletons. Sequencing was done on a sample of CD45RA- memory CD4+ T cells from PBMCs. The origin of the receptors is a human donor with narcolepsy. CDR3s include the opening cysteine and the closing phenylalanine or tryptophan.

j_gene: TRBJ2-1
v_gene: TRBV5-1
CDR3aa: CASSIRQGLRYNEQFF

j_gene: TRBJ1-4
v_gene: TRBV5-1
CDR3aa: CASSLRGINEKLFF

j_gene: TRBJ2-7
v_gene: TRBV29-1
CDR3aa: CSVTGLAGVGEQYF

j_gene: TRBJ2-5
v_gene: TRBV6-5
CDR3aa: CASSYSGGRRETQYF

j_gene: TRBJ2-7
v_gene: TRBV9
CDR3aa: CASSARNGEHEQYF

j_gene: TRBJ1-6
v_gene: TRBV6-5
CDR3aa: CASREGSNSPLHF

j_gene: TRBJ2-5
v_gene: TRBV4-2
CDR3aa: CASSQDGNRGGETQYF

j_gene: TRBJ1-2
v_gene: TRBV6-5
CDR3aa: CAIKTGRGGYTF

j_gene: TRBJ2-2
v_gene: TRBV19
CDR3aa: CASRLDRGQTGELFF

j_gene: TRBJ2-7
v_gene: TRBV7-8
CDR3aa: CASSLGGGEQYF

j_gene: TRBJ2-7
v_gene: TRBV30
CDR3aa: CAWNSGRAREQYF

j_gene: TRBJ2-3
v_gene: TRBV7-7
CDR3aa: CASSFVASDTQYF

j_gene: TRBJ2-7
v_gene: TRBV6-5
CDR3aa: CASRQDRVHEQYF

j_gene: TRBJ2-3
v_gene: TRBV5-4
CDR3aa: CASSPQTLRSTDTQYF

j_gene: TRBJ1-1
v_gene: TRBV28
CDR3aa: CASSSRTGEGAEAFF

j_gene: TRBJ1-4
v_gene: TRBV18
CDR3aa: CASSTRAEVGFEKLFF

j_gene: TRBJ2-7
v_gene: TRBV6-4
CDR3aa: CASSDGPWRTRFIEQYF

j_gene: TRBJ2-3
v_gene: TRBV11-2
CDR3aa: CASSLSSGDPTDTQYF

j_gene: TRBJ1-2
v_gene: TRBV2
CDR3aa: CASSEETGGNYGYTF

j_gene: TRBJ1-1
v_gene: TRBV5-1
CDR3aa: CASSSLTGGTEAFF

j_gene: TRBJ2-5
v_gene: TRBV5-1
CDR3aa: CASSLGFQAEPTQYF

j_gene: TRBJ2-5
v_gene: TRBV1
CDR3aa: CASSSLGPIAYYRETQYF

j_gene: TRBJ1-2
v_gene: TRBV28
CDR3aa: CASRLGRRTPYGYTF

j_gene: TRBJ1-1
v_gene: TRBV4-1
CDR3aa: CASSQGSLAGGTEAFF

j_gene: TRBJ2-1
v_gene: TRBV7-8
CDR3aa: CASSLGVAGVVYNEQFF

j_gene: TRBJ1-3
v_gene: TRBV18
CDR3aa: CASSSQTRQISGNTIYF

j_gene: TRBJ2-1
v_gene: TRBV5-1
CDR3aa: CASSFDASGLNEQFF

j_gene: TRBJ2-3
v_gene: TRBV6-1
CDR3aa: CAYSGLAGQGTQYF

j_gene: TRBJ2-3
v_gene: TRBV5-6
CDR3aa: CASSSPAGNADTQYF

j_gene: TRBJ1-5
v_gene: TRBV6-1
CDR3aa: CTSSEDRTDQHF

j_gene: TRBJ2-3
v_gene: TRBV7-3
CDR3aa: CASSSLASTDTQYF

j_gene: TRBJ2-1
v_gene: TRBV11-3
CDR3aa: CASSLSGRGYNEQFF

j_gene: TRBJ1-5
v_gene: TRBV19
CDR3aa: CASSETGSSQPQHF

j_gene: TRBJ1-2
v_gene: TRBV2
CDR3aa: CASRGTASYGYTF

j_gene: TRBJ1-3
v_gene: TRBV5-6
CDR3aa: CASSISDRGPGNTIYF

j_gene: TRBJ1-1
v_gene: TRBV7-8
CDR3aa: CASSFTGRATEAFF

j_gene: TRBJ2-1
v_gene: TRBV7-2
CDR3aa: CASSLSAGGFNEQFF

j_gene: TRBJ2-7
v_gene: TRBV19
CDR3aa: CASSTGTGGYEQYF

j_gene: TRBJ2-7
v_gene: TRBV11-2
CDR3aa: CASSSAGGPYEQYF

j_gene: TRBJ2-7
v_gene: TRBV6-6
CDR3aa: CASGKDRGRYEQYF

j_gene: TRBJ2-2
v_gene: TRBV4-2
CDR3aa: CASSQGGSRTGELFF

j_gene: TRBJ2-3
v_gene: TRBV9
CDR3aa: CASNELNTDTQYF

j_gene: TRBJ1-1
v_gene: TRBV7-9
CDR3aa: CASSLQRDTEAFF

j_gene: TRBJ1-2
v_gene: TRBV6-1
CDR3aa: CASSVSGLSPLNGYTF

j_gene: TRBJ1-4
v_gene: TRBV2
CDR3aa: CASRRDRDEKLFF

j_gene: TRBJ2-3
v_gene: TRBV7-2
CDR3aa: CASSLIRGGDTQYF

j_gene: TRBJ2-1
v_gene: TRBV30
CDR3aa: CAWSPGVLYNEQFF

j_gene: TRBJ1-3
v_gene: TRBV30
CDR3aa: CAWNQGAGNTIYF

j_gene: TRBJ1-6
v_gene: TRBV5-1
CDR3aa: CASSTGTGGSSPLHF

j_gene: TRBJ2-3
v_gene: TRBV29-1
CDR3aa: CSVLPRPRDRGTHFASDTQYF

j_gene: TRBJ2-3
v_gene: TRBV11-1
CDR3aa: CASSPNSWYSSTDTQYF